Below, one T cell receptor (beta chain) is given with its context. The CDR3 runs 12 residues. Germline CDR1 SGHTA, CDR2 FQGNSA. V lost 2 bases, J lost 8 bases, and 9 bases lay in between. These data come from a study of blood T cell repertoires in COVID-19. Study-level information: The cDNA or gDNA used as material had been derived from T cells, B-cell-depleted T cells, or PBMCs.

How the authors handled the data: Nucleated cell number was recorded as an estimate derived from reference gene primer amplification. The table came from immunoSEQ multiplex PCR; TCRdb's copy has only in-frame clones and leaves some out. The DNA gave D and trimming, while V, J and clone size come from that table. The table includes 85,000 to 90,000 clones, 80% to 90% detected once. Source material: peripheral blood. The chain carries TRBV7-2 and TRBJ1-2; D is ambiguous. This sequence originates from a human donor in a cohort sampled during active COVID-19. The CDR3 DNA reads as TGTGCCAGCAGCTTAAGCCAGGTCGGCTACACCTTC. It codes for CASSLSQVGYTF.